The 11 T cell receptor beta chains in this list originate from one sample, sequenced in a study of response to subunit inactivated influenza vaccine. TCRdb re-analysed the RT-PCR reads in MiXCR, keeping a single row per CDR3 protein. Of about 780,000 distinct CDR3 sequences listed, approximately 17% were seen once; the top ten hold approximately 10%. The sequenced sample was PBMCs from blood, obtained 5 to 6 days after vaccination. The receptors derive from a man aged 50 to 59 who received an inactivated influenza vaccine.

This sequence joins TRBV7-9 and TRBJ2-7, with TRBD1 matching 8 bases. The V gene end was trimmed by 1 base and the J gene end by 0 bases; junction bases not matched to a gene: 2. CDR1 and CDR2 (germline): SEHNR, FQNEAQ (reference sequence). The CDR3 has 15 residues. This CDR3 is CASSLVDRDSYEQYF. DNA of the CDR3: TGTGCCAGCAGCTTAGTGGACAGGGACTCCTACGAGCAGTACTTC.

The rearrangement uses TRBV11-2 and TRBJ1-2; 7 bases map to TRBD1. With 3 bases clipped from V and 4 bases from J, the junction kept 11 bases outside the gene matches. The CDR3 contains 16 residues. Germline lookup yields CDR1 SGHAT and CDR2 FQNNGV. The CDR3 spells CASSLVAQGVGYGYTF. The DNA for the CDR3 is TGTGCCAGCAGCTTGGTAGCTCAGGGGGTCGGCTATGGCTACACCTTC.

This clonotype has more than one count but fewer than ten. The chain uses TRBV5-1 and TRBJ2-1; D is possibly TRBD1 or TRBD2 (6 bases each). The CDR3 consists of 14 residues. Germline values: CDR1 SGHRS, CDR2 YFSETQ. V was shortened by 4 bases and J by 2 bases, with 10 bases between the two germline ends. Here the CDR3 DNA reads TGCGCCAGCAGCAAGGGGGGAACCTACAATGAGCAGTTCTTC. It is translated as CASSKGGTYNEQFF. The complete variable domain, with remaining parts taken from reference TRBV5-1 and TRBJ2-1, reads KAGVTQTPRYLIKTRGQQVTLSCSPISGHRSVSWYQQTPGQGLQFLFEYFSETQRNKGNFPGRFSGRQFSNSRSEMNVSTLELGDSALYLCASSKGGTYNEQFFGPGTRLTVL.

The sample holds a few counts of this clonotype. The chain carries TRBV7-6 and TRBJ2-1; 8 nucleotides agree with TRBD2. The CDR3 is made up of 14 amino acids. CDR1 SGHVS and CDR2 FNYEAQ come from the germline V gene. With V trimmed by 4 bases and J by 9 bases, 8 bases remained unmatched. The CDR3 nucleotides are TGTGCCAGCAGCTCGGGACTAGGCTCTCGTGAGCAGTTCTTC. Translating gives CASSSGLGSREQFF.

The chain uses TRBV5-1 and TRBJ2-5, with D possibly being TRBD2 (6 bases). There are 16 residues in the CDR3. The germline gives CDR1 SGHRS, CDR2 YFSETQ. The ends were cut back, 2 bases at V and 4 bases at J, with 18 bases in the middle. The CDR3 reads CASSLDDGRRGETQYF. The CDR3 DNA sequence: TGCGCCAGCAGCTTAGACGACGGGAGAAGGGGAGAGACCCAGTACTTC.

Only a few counts were recorded for this clonotype. This chain joins TRBV6-5 and TRBJ2-6; 11 bases map to TRBD1. This CDR3 is built from 19 residues. Germline V gene lookup returns CDR1 MNHEY and CDR2 SVGAGI. V shed 2 bases and J 0 bases; nucleotides not matched to a gene: 6. CDR3 in amino acids: CASSYRSGQGGSGANVLTF. The CDR3 DNA reads as TGTGCCAGCAGTTACAGATCGGGACAGGGGGGCTCTGGGGCCAACGTCCTGACTTTC.

V is TRBV24-1 and J is TRBJ2-3; D gene unclear. CDR3 length: 16 amino acids. Germline CDR1 is KGHDR and CDR2 is SFDVKD. Trimming pared 6 bases from V and 0 bases from J, leaving 15 bases between. The CDR3 DNA reads as TGTGCCACCAGTCCACACAGAGTATCGAGCACAGATACGCAGTATTTT. It encodes CATSPHRVSSTDTQYF.

The rearrangement uses TRBV12-3 or TRBV12-4 and TRBJ2-2, with 13 nucleotides matching TRBD2. This CDR3 has 15 residues. V shed 6 bases, J shed 5 bases, and the junction held 3 bases outside the gene matches. CDR3 residues: CASRLAGGRTGELFF. The CDR3 bases are TGTGCCAGCAGACTAGCGGGGGGGCGGACCGGGGAGCTGTTTTTT.

The V gene is TRBV24-1, the J gene TRBJ2-1; possible D gene TRBD1, 6 bases. The germline V gene has CDR1 KGHDR and CDR2 SFDVKD. The V and J ends lost 3 bases and 11 bases respectively, with 10 bases between them. The CDR3 has 12 residues. The DNA of the CDR3 is TGTGCCACCAGTGATCCAGGACAGAAGCAGTTCTTC. Translated: CATSDPGQKQFF.

The chain is built from TRBV19 and TRBJ2-2, with D unclear. The V and J ends lost 3 bases and 1 base respectively, with 3 bases between them. This CDR3 comprises 13 residues. The germline V gene has CDR1 LNHDA and CDR2 SQIVND (reference sequence). This CDR3 is CASSIMNTGELFF. DNA of the CDR3: TGTGCCAGTAGTATCATGAACACCGGGGAGCTGTTTTTT.

To note about this clonotype: The junction and the germline gene differ at one end; a read error may be behind it. The CDR3 loop is CDTSGTGTSGNEQFF. The DNA for the CDR3 is TGTGACACCAGTGGAACCGGGACTAGCGGCAATGAGCAGTTCTTC. This chain uses TRBV24-1 with TRBJ2-1, with 11 positions matching TRBD2. Per the germline V gene, CDR1 is KGHDR and CDR2 is SFDVKD. This CDR3 region has 15 residues.